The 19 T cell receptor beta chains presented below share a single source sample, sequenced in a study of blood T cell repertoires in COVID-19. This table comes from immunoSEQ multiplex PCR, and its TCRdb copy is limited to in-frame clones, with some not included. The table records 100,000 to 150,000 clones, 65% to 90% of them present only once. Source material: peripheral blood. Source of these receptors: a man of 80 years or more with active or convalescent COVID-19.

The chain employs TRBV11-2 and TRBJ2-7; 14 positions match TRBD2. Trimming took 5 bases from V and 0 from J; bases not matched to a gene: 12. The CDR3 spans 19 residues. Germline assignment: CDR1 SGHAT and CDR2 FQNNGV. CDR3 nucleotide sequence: TGTGCCAGCAGCCCAGGTCCCGGGACTAGCGGGAGTTACTCCTACGAGCAGTACTTC. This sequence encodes CASSPGPGTSGSYSYEQYF. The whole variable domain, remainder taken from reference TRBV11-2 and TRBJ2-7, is EAGVAQSPRYKIIEKRQSVAFWCNPISGHATLYWYQQILGQGPKLLIQFQNNGVVDDSQLPKDRFSAERLKGVDSTLKIQPAKLEDSAVYLCASSPGPGTSGSYSYEQYFGPGTRLTVT.

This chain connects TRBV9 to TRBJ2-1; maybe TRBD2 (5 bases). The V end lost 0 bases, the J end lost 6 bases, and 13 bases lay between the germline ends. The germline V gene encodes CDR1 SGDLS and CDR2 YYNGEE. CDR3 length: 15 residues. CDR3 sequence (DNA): TGTGCCAGCAGCGTAGGAGCACTGGAGGTCAATGAGCAGTTCTTC. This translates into CASSVGALEVNEQFF.

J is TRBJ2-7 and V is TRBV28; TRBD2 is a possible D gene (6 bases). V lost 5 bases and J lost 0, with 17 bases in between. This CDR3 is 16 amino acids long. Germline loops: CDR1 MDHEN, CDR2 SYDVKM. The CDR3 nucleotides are TGTGCCAGCAGTCCTCCTGGGAGGCAGGCCTCCTACGAGCAGTACTTC. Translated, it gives CASSPPGRQASYEQYF.

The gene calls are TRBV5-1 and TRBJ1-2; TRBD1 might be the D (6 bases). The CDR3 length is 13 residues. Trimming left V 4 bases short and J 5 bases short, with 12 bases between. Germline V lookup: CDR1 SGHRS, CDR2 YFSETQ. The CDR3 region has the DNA TGCGCCAGCAGCATAGACAGGTATTATGGCTACACCTTC. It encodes CASSIDRYYGYTF.

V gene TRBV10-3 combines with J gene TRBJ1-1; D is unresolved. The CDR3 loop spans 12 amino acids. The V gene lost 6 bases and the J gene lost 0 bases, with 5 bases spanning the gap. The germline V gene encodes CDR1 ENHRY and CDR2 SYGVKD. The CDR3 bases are TGTGCCATCAGAGGAGTGAACACTGAAGCTTTCTTT. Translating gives CAIRGVNTEAFF.

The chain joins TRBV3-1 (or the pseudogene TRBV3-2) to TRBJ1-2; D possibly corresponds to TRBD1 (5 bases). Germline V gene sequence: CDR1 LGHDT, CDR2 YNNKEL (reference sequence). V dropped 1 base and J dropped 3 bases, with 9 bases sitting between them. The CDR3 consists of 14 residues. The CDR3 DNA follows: TGTGCCAGCAGCCAAGGAATAGGGGACTATGGCTACACCTTC. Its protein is CASSQGIGDYGYTF.

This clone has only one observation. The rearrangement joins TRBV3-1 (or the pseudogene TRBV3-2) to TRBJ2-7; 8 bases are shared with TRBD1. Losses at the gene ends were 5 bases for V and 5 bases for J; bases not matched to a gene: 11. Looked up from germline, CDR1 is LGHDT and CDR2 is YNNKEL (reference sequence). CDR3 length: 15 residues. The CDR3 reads CASSVGGQGANEQYF. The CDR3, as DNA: TGTGCCAGCAGCGTAGGGGGGCAGGGGGCCAACGAGCAGTACTTC.

This CDR3 reads CASSLGTSGITYNEQFF. CDR3 coding DNA: TGTGCCAGCAGCCTAGGGACTAGCGGGATTACCTACAATGAGCAGTTCTTC. The rearrangement uses TRBV3-1 (or the pseudogene TRBV3-2) and TRBJ2-1; 13 positions match TRBD2. CDR1 is LGHDT, CDR2 YNNKEL, per germline (reference sequence). V shed 4 bases, J shed 2 bases, and the junction held 5 bases outside the gene matches. CDR3 size: 17 residues.

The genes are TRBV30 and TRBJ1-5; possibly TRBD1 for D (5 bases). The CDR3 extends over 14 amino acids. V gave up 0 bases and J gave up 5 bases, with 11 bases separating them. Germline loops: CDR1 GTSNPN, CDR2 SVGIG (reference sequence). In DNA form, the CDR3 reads TGTGCCTGGAGTGTACCGGCAGGGCATCAGCCCCAGCATTTT. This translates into CAWSVPAGHQPQHF.

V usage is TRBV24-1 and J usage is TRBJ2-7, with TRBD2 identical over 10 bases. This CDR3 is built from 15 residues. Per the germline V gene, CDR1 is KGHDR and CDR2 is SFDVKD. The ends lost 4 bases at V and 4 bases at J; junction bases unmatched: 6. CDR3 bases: TGTGCCACCAGTGAGTCGCTAGCGGGGGTATACGAGCAGTACTTC. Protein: CATSESLAGVYEQYF.

CDR3 nucleotide sequence: TGCAGCGTTGGGGAGGAGCAGCCCCAGCATTTT. It specifies CSVGEEQPQHF. The chain recombines TRBV29-1 with TRBJ1-5; D is ambiguous. This CDR3 contains 11 residues. Germline V gene sequence: CDR1 SQVTM, CDR2 ANQGSEA. V gave up 4 bases and J gave up 7 bases, with 8 bases separating them. The whole variable domain, filled in from reference TRBV29-1 and TRBJ1-5, reads SAVISQKPSRDICQRGTSLTIQCQVDSQVTMMFWYRQQPGQSLTLIATANQGSEATYESGFVIDKFPISRPNLTFSTLTVSNMSPEDSSIYLCSVGEEQPQHFGDGTRLSIL.

The CDR3, as DNA: TGTGCCAGCAGCTCCGATTTACGGGGGGACCTTAAATCCACAGATACGCAGTATTTT. It specifies CASSSDLRGDLKSTDTQYF. J is TRBJ2-3 and V is TRBV7-9; 7 nucleotides match TRBD2. The CDR3 has 19 amino acids. Looked up from germline, CDR1 is SEHNR and CDR2 is FQNEAQ (reference sequence). Losses at the gene ends were 4 bases for V and 2 bases for J; bases not matched to a gene: 18. The full variable domain, its missing parts supplied by reference TRBV7-9 and TRBJ2-3, is DTGVSQNPRHKITKRGQNVTFRCDPISEHNRLYWYRQTLGQGPEFLTYFQNEAQLEKSRLLSDRFSAERPKGSFSTLEIQRTEQGDSAMYLCASSSDLRGDLKSTDTQYFGPGTRLTVL.

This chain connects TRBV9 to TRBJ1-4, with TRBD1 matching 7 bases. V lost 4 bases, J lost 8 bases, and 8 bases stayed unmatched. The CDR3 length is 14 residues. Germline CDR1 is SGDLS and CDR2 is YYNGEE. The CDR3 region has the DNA TGTGCCAGCAGCCCATCCAGGACAGGCGAAAAACTGTTTTTT. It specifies CASSPSRTGEKLFF.

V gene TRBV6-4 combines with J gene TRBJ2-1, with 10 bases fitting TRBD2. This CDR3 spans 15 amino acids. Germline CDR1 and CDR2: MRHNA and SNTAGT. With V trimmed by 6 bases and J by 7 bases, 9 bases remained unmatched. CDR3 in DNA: TGTGCCAGCAGCATTCTAGCGGGAGCTATAAATGAGCAGTTCTTC. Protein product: CASSILAGAINEQFF.

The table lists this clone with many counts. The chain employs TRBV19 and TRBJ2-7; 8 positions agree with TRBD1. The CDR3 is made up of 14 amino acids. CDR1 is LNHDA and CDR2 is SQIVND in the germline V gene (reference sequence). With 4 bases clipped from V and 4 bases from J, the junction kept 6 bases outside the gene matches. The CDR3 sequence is CASSRDRYVYEQYF. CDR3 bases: TGTGCCAGTAGTAGGGACAGGTACGTTTACGAGCAGTACTTC.

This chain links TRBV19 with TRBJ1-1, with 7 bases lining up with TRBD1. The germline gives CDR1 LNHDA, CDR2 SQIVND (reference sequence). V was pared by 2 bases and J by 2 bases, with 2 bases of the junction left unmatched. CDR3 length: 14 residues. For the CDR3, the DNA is TGTGCCAGTAGTATAAGGGGGCTAAACACTGAAGCTTTCTTT. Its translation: CASSIRGLNTEAFF.

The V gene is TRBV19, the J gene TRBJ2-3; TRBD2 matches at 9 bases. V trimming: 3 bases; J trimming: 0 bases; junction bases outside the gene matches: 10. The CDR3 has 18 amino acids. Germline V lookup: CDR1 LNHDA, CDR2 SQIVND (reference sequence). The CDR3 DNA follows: TGTGCCAGTAGTATGCTTAGGGCTAGCGGGACGAGCACAGATACGCAGTATTTT. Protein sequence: CASSMLRASGTSTDTQYF. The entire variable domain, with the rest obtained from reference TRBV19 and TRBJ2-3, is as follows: DGGITQSPKYLFRKEGQNVTLSCEQNLNHDAMYWYRQDPGQGLRLIYYSQIVNDFQKGDIAEGYSVSREKKESFPLTVTSAQKNPTAFYLCASSMLRASGTSTDTQYFGPGTRLTVL.

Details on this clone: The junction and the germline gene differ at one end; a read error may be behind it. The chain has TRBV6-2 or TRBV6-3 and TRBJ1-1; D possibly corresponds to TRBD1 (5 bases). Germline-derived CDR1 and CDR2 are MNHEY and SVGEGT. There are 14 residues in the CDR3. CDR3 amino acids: CASRWDSSMTEAFF. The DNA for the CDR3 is TGTGCCAGCCGTTGGGACTCTTCTATGACTGAGGCTTTCTTT.

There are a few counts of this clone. The CDR3 coding sequence is TGTGCCAGCAGCCCTAAAGAGTATAATTCACCCCTCCACTTT. Translated: CASSPKEYNSPLHF. This chain joins TRBV11-2 and TRBJ1-6; D is unclear. The CDR3 is 14 residues long. Germline-derived CDR1 and CDR2 are SGHAT and FQNNGV. Trimming left V 5 bases short and J 4 bases short, with 9 bases between.